A selection of T cell receptor beta chains follows, all from one sample in a study of cytomegalovirus exposure and HLA in healthy donors. Only in-frame clones appear in the TCRdb table, and some are missing; sequencing was by immunoSEQ multiplex PCR. Of 100,000 to 150,000 clones in the sample, 6.5% to 9.5% were seen once. The sample was PBMCs. Receptors were obtained from a woman aged 40 to 50 in good health and CMV-seropositive. The CDR3 runs from the conserved cysteine through the conserved F or W. The D gene is left open where the match is weak. Clone size is shown for a subset of rows, as once, few, many or a class of expanded clone.

D gene | clone size | J gene | V gene | CDR3 DNA | CDR3 protein
TRBD1 | few | TRBJ1-2 | TRBV6-4 | TGTGCCAGAAAGGGACAGGGGAGGGATAACTATGGCTACACCTTC | CARKGQGRDNYGYTF
NA | NA | TRBJ2-3 | TRBV10-1 | TGCGCCAGCAGTGAGTCGAACAGGGCCACAGATACGCAGTATTTT | CASSESNRATDTQYF
NA | NA | TRBJ1-5 | TRBV7-9 | TGTGCCAGCAGTCCTCTCTCGAAGAGGGAGGGTTCTAATCAGCCCCAGCATTTT | CASSPLSKREGSNQPQHF
TRBD1 | NA | TRBJ2-3 | TRBV7-7 | TGTGCCGCCGGGGACAGCTTCACAGATACGCAGTATTTT | CAAGDSFTDTQYF
NA | few | TRBJ1-6 | TRBV6-1 | TGTGCCAGCAGACAGGTTGTCTCTTCACCCCTCCACTTT | CASRQVVSSPLHF
NA | NA | TRBJ2-1 | TRBV13 | TGTGCCAGCAGCTTAGTTACCTACAATGAGCAGTTCTTC | CASSLVTYNEQFF
TRBD1 | few | TRBJ1-1 | TRBV10-3 | TGTGCCATCAGTTCCTCCGGGACAGGGAACACTGAAGCTTTCTTT | CAISSSGTGNTEAFF
NA | NA | TRBJ1-1 | TRBV19 | TGTGCCAGTAGTATAGGAGGGATGAGGAACACTGAAGCTTTCTTT | CASSIGGMRNTEAFF
NA | few | TRBJ2-7 | TRBV6-1 | TGTGCCAGCAGTGAAGGGTTAGGCAGGGTGAACTACGAGCAGTACTTC | CASSEGLGRVNYEQYF
NA | few | TRBJ1-4 | TRBV28 | TGTGCCAGCAGTTTATCAGGGTTATCTAATGAAAAACTGTTTTTT | CASSLSGLSNEKLFF
TRBD1 | NA | TRBJ1-5 | TRBV9 | TGTGCCAGCAGCGTTGGGACAGAGAATCAGCCCCAGCATTTT | CASSVGTENQPQHF
NA | few | TRBJ1-1 | TRBV28 | TGTGCCAGCAGTTCCCGACAGACCATGAACACTGAAGCTTTCTTT | CASSSRQTMNTEAFF
TRBD2 | NA | TRBJ2-7 | TRBV7-9 | TGTGCCAGCGGGACCCGGGGGGCGGGGGGTCCCCTTCGGGACGAGCAGTACTTC | CASGTRGAGGPLRDEQYF
TRBD1 | NA | TRBJ1-5 | TRBV5-1 | TGCGCCAGCAGCCCGACAGGGTCCACCTATCAGCCCCAGCATTTT | CASSPTGSTYQPQHF
NA | many | TRBJ2-1 | TRBV30 | TGTGCCTGGAGTCCCAACAGGGATCTTAAGTTCTTC | CAWSPNRDLKFF
NA | NA | TRBJ1-4 | TRBV28 | TGTGCCAGCACCGCAGGGTGGAGAGAAAAACTGTTTTTT | CASTAGWREKLFF
TRBD1 | few | TRBJ2-7 | TRBV23-1 | TGCGCCAGCCCCCCGGGGACAGGTCCTTCCTACGAGCAGTACTTC | CASPPGTGPSYEQYF
NA | few | TRBJ2-1 | TRBV10-1 | TGCGCCAGCAGGCTAGGGACTCGCCGGGACAATGAGCAGTTCTTC | CASRLGTRRDNEQFF
TRBD1 | NA | TRBJ2-5 | TRBV6-1 | TGTGCCAGCAGTGGACGTTTGGGACAGGGGGGGGAGACCCAGTACTTC | CASSGRLGQGGETQYF
NA | few | TRBJ2-7 | TRBV9 | TGTGCCAGCAGCGTAGGGAACAGTTTTTACTACGAGCAGTACTTC | CASSVGNSFYYEQYF
NA | NA | TRBJ2-7 | TRBV19 | TGTGCCAGTAGTAGTCAAAGACTTTCCTACGAGCAGTACTTC | CASSSQRLSYEQYF
TRBD2 | few | TRBJ2-3 | TRBV19 | TGTGCCAGTAGTATCGGCGGGGGGGGAGCGGGGGATACGCAGTATTTT | CASSIGGGGAGDTQYF
NA | NA | TRBJ1-1 | TRBV7-8 | TGTGCCAGCAGCTTAGATGGGCCGAACACTGAAGCTTTCTTT | CASSLDGPNTEAFF
NA | few | TRBJ2-4 | TRBV29-1 | TGCAGCGGCGGGTCGGAAAACATTCAGTACTTC | CSGGSENIQYF
NA | few | TRBJ1-2 | TRBV25-1 | TGTGCCAGCAGCGACAATAAATATGGCTACACCTTC | CASSDNKYGYTF
NA | few | TRBJ2-1 | TRBV27 | TGTGCCAGCAGTCAAGGCGGAGAGTTGAAGAGGGTCTTC | CASSQGGELKRVF
TRBD2 | few | TRBJ2-3 | TRBV7-3 | TGTGCCAGCAGGAGGACCTTGGGGGGGGCAGATACGCAGTATTTT | CASRRTLGGADTQYF
TRBD1 | few | TRBJ1-2 | TRBV27 | TGTGCCAGCATCACTATTCCAGGGGGTAGGAACTATGGCTACACCTTC | CASITIPGGRNYGYTF
TRBD1 | many | TRBJ1-2 | TRBV4-2 | TGTGCCAGCAGCCAAGATCGGGACAGGGGGCCTGGCTACACCTTC | CASSQDRDRGPGYTF
NA | NA | TRBJ1-2 | TRBV30 | TGTGCCTGGGGCGGGGGTTTTAACTATGGCTACACCTTC | CAWGGGFNYGYTF
TRBD1 | NA | TRBJ1-2 | TRBV27 | TGTGCCAGCAGCCCCGGACAGGGGACAATCTATGGCTACACCTTC | CASSPGQGTIYGYTF
NA | NA | TRBJ2-7 | TRBV30 | TGTGCCTGGAGTACCGGCGGGCGGCCCTACGAGCAGTACTTC | CAWSTGGRPYEQYF
NA | NA | TRBJ1-2 | TRBV30 | TGTGCCTGGAGTGTCTCCTCCGTGGAGGTCGCTGGCTACACCTTC | CAWSVSSVEVAGYTF